Detailed here is one T cell receptor (beta chain). This sample is drawn from a study of T cell changes during pregnancy in multiple sclerosis. The table came from immunoSEQ multiplex PCR; TCRdb's copy has only in-frame clones and leaves some out. The table includes 75,000 to 95,000 clones, 93% detected once. The ends were cut back, 1 base at V and 0 bases at J, with 10 bases in the middle. CDR3 length: 17 residues. CDR1 MNHEY and CDR2 SMNVEV come from the germline V gene (reference sequence). The TCR comes from a female donor with multiple sclerosis, enrolled in a pregnancy study. The chain uses TRBV27 and TRBJ1-6; D is unclear. Source: peripheral blood, taken in the second trimester of pregnancy. The CDR3 nucleotides read TGTGCCAGCAGTTTATATGAGCGCCTCTCCTATAATTCACCCCTCCACTTT. This gives the protein CASSLYERLSYNSPLHF.